These 5 T cell receptor beta chains share one sample of origin, sequenced in a study of CD8 T cell repertoires and HIV-1 epitope variants. Sequencing was performed with immunoSEQ multiplex PCR; in TCRdb, only in-frame clones are kept and a portion is missing. The data hold fewer than 6,500 clones, with roughly 64% observed a single time. These receptors lack a known antigen. The sample was cultured CD8+ T cells derived from PBMCs. Receptors were obtained from a male donor with HIV.

This chain links TRBV5-4 with TRBJ2-5; 9 bases fit TRBD2. Per germline, CDR1 SGHNT and CDR2 YYREEE (reference sequence). Trimming took 4 bases from V and 4 from J; bases not matched to a gene: 11. This CDR3 is 16 amino acids long. The CDR3 loop is CASSLVGSGGSETQYF. Here the CDR3 DNA reads TGTGCCAGCAGCCTCGTGGGGAGCGGGGGGTCAGAGACCCAGTACTTC.

The gene calls are TRBV18 and TRBJ2-7; D possibly corresponds to TRBD2 (5 bases). The length of the CDR3 is 15 residues. Germline V CDR1 and CDR2: KGHSH, LQKENI. Deletions cut 0 bases from V and 0 bases from J, with 9 bases between. CDR3 in DNA: TGTGCCAGCTCACCACCAGCGGCGGGCTCCTACGAGCAGTACTTC. The encoded protein is CASSPPAAGSYEQYF.

This clone turned up a few times. This sequence joins TRBV7-6 and TRBJ2-5; possible D gene TRBD2, 5 bases. V lost 5 bases and J 1 base, leaving 20 bases between the germline ends. This CDR3 has 17 amino acids. From germline, CDR1 is SGHVS and CDR2 FNYEAQ. The CDR3 loop is CASSLEWESTIQETQYF. DNA for the CDR3: TGTGCCAGCAGCCTAGAGTGGGAGAGTACGATCCAAGAGACCCAGTACTTC.

The CDR3 nucleotides are TGTGCCAGCAGTTTATCCGCGACTCAAGAGACCCAGTACTTC. This sequence encodes CASSLSATQETQYF. The rearrangement joins TRBV27 to TRBJ2-5; D is unclear. The length of the CDR3 is 14 residues. V dropped 0 bases and J dropped 2 bases, with 7 bases sitting between them. Germline V gene data show CDR1 as MNHEY and CDR2 as SMNVEV (reference sequence).

This chain links TRBV19 with TRBJ2-1; 14 bases align to TRBD2. The V gene's germline CDR1 is LNHDA and CDR2 SQIVND (reference sequence). The CDR3 sequence is 17 residues long. With 4 bases clipped from V and 7 bases from J, the junction kept 9 bases outside the gene matches. The CDR3: CASSTQTSGRAGNEQFF. CDR3 sequence (DNA): TGTGCCAGTAGTACCCAGACTAGCGGGAGGGCCGGGAATGAGCAGTTCTTC.